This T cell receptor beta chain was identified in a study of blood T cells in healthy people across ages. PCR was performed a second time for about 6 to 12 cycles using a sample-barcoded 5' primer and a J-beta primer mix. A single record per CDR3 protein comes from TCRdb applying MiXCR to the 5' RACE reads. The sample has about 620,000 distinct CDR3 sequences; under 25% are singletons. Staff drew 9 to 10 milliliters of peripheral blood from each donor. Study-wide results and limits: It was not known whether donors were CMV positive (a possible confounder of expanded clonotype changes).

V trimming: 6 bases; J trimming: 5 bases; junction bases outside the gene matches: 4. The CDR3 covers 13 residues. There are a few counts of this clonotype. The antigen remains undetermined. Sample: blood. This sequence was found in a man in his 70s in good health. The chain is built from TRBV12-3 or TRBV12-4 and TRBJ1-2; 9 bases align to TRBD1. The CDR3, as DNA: TGTGCCAGCAGACTGGGACAGGGATATGGCTACACCTTC. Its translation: CASRLGQGYGYTF.